This is a list of T cell receptor beta chains from one sample in a study of OX40 agonist ivuxolimab in advanced cancers. Clones were read by immunoSEQ multiplex PCR, and TCRdb kept only the in-frame ones, dropping some. The sample lists about 41,000 clones, 80% occurring once. The material was CD4+ or CD8+ T cells sorted from blood, obtained in a trial of the OX40 agonist ivuxolimab. The receptors derive from an adult with an advanced solid tumor such as melanoma, head and neck, liver or kidney cancer. CDR3s include the opening cysteine and the closing phenylalanine or tryptophan. Fields, in order: J gene, V gene, CDR3 protein.

TRBJ1-4,TRBV19,CASSRTGWNEKLFF
TRBJ1-2,TRBV11-2,CASSSNRERGYTF
TRBJ1-2,TRBV11-2,CASSLTKGRTNYGYTF
TRBJ1-1,TRBV7-2,CASSLVGTGAFF
TRBJ1-1,TRBV7-9,CASSLSWLTEAFF
TRBJ1-1,TRBV7-8,CASSLAGGYAAEAFF
TRBJ1-2,TRBV6-6,CASSPDQVRKTYGYTF
TRBJ1-2,TRBV2,CAGLRGRANYGYTF
TRBJ1-2,TRBV5-1,CASSFVGNAYGYTF
TRBJ1-2,TRBV7-2,CASSSNRYGYIF
TRBJ2-7,TRBV20-1,CSFAGAYEQYF
TRBJ1-4,TRBV28,CASRPGTATNEKLFF
TRBJ1-3,TRBV5-1,CASSPMTEAGNTIYF
TRBJ2-1,TRBV19,CASSIWTSVVVNEQFF
TRBJ2-5,TRBV6-1,CASRLGRPRETQYF
TRBJ2-7,TRBV2,CASRQGQGRYEQYF
TRBJ2-1,TRBV28,CASSLPGLYNEQFF
TRBJ1-5,TRBV30,CAWSPERDSNQPQHF